Here is one TCR beta chain with its context. The source of the sample is a study of shared clonotypes between healthy human individuals. The assay was immunoSEQ multiplex PCR, and TCRdb's table has in-frame clones only and misses some. Here the sample spans some 2.3 million clones, about 92% being singletons. With 0 bases clipped from V and 5 bases from J, the junction kept 7 bases outside the gene matches. The CDR3 contains 16 residues. Germline V gene lookup returns CDR1 LGHNA and CDR2 YNFKEQ. The sequenced sample consisted of naive CD4+ T cells from PBMCs. Subset here: CD45RA+ positively selected. This TCR came from a man aged 18 to 35 in good health. Some clones in this sample may be carry-over from other donors' samples. The chain is built from TRBV4-2 and TRBJ1-2; 9 nucleotides line up with TRBD1. CDR3 sequence: CASSQDRDRVGYGYTF. The CDR3 DNA is TGTGCCAGCAGCCAAGATAGGGACAGGGTTGGATATGGCTACACCTTC.